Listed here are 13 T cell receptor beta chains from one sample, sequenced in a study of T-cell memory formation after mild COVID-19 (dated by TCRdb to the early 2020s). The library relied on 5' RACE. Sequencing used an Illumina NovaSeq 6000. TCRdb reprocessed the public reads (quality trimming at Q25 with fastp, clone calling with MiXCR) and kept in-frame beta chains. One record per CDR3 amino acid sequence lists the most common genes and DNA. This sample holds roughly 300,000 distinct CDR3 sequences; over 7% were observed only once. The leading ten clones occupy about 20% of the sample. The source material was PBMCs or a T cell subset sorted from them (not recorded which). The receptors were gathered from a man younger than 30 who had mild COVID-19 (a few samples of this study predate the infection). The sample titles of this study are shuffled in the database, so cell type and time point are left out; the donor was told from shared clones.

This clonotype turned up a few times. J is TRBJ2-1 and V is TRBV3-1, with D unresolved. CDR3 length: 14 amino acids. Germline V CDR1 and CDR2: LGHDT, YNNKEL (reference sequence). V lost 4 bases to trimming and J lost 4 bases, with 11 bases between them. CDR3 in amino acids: CASSPNGLYNEQFF. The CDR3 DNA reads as TGTGCCAGCAGCCCCAACGGTTTATACAATGAGCAGTTCTTC.

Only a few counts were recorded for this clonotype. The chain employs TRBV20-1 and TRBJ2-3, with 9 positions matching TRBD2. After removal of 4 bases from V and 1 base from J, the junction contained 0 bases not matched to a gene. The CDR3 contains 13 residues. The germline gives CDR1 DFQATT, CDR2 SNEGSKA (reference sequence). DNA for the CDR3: TGCAGTGCTACTAGCGGGGGCACAGATACGCAGTATTTT. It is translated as CSATSGGTDTQYF.

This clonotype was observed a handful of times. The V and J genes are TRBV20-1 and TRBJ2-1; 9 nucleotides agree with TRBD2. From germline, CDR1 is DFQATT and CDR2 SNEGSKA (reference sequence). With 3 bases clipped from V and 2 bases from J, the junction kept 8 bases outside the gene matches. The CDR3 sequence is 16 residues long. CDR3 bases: TGCAGTGCTAGCCACCCCCAGCGGGGGGCCTACAATGAGCAGTTCTTC. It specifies CSASHPQRGAYNEQFF.

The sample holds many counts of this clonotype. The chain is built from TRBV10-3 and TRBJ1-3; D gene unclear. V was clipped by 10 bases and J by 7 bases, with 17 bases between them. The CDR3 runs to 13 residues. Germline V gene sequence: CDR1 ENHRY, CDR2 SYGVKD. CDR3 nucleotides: TGTGCCACCCGCCCAAGAATCGGGAACACCATATATTTT. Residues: CATRPRIGNTIYF.

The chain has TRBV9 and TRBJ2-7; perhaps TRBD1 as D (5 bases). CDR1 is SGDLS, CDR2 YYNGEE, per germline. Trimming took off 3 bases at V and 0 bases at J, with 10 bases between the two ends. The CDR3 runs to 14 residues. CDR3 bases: TGTGCCAGCAGCGGTAGACAGTTCTCCTACGAGCAGTACTTC. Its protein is CASSGRQFSYEQYF.

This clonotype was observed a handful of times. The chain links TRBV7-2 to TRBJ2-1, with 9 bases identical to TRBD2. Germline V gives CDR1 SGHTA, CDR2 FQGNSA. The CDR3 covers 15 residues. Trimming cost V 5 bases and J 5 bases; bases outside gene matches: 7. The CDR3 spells CASSPPGLANNEQFF. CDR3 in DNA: TGTGCCAGCAGCCCTCCGGGACTAGCTAACAATGAGCAGTTCTTC.

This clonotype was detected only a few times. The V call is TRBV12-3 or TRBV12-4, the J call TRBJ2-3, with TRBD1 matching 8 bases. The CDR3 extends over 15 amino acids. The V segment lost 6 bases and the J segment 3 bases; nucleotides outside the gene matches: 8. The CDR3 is CASRPGTGLTDTQYF. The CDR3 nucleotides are TGTGCCAGCAGACCCGGGACAGGACTAACAGATACGCAGTATTTT.

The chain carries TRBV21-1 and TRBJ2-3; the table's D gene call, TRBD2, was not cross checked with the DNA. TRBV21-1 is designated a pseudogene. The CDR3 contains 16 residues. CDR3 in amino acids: CASSNTSGGLTDTQYF. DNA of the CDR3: TGTGCCAGCAGCAACACTAGCGGGGGCCTCACAGATACGCAGTATTTT.

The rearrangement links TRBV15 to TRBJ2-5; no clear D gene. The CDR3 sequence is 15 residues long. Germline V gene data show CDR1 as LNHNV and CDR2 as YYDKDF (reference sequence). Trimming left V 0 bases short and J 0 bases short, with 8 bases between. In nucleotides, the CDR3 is TGTGCCACCAGCAGAGATGTGGATCACCAAGAGACCCAGTACTTC. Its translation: CATSRDVDHQETQYF.

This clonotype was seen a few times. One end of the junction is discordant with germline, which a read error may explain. The chain's CDR3 is CASSFDDRTGSTF. The CDR3 region has the DNA TGTGCCAGCAGCTTTGATGACAGAACTGGCTCCACCTTC. This sequence joins TRBV11-1 and TRBJ1-2, with D possibly TRBD1 on 5 matching bases. This CDR3 region has 13 residues. Germline V lookup: CDR1 SGHAT, CDR2 FQDESV (reference sequence). The full variable domain, its missing parts supplied by reference TRBV11-1 and TRBJ1-2, is EAEVAQSPRYKITEKSQAVAFWCDPISGHATLYWYRQILGQGPELLVQFQDESVVDDSQLPKDRFSAERLKGVDSTLKIQPAELGDSAMYLCASSFDDRTGSTFGSGTRLTVV.

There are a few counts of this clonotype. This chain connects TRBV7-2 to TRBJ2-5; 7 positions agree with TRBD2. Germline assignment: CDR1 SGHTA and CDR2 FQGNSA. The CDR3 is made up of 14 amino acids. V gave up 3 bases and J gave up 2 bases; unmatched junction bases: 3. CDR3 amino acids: CASSFQRGQETQYF. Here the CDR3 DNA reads TGTGCCAGCAGCTTCCAGCGGGGTCAAGAGACCCAGTACTTC.

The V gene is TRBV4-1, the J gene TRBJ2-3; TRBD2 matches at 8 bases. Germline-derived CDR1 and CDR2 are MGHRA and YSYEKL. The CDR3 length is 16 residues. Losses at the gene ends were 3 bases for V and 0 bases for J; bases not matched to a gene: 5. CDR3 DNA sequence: TGCGCCAGCAGCCATGGTAGCGGGGACAGCACAGATACGCAGTATTTT. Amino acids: CASSHGSGDSTDTQYF.

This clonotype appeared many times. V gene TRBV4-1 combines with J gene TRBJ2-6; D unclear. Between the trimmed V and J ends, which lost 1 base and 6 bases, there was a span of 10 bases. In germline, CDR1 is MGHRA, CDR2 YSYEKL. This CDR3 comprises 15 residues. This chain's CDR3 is CASSQAPRMANVLTF. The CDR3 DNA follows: TGCGCCAGCAGCCAAGCCCCTCGCATGGCCAACGTCCTGACTTTC.